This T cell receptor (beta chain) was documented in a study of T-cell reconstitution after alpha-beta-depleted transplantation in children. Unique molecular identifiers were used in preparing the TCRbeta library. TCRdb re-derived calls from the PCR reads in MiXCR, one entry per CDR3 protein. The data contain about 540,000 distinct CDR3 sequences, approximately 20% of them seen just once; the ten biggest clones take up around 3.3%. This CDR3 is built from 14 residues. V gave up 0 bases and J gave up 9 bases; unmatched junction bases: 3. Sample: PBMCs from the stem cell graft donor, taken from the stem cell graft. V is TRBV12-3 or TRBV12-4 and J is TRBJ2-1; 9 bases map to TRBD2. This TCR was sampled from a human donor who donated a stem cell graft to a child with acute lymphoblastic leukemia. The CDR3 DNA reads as TGTGCCAGCAGTTTAGCTTTGCGGGAGGGTGAGCAGTTCTTC. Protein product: CASSLALREGEQFF.